The 22 T cell receptor beta chains presented below share a single source sample, sequenced in a study of blood T cell repertoires in COVID-19. The method was immunoSEQ multiplex PCR; TCRdb's version includes in-frame clones alone and lacks a portion of them. The sample contains fewer than 300,000 clones, 70% to 90% of which appear only once. The sample comprised peripheral blood. These receptors were collected from a woman under 40 with acute or convalescent COVID-19.

A single count supports this clone. The rearrangement joins TRBV6-1 to TRBJ1-5; D might be TRBD1 (5 bases). Germline CDR1 is MNHNS and CDR2 is SASEGT. Trimming pared 3 bases from V and 7 bases from J, leaving 13 bases between. This CDR3 region has 14 residues. The CDR3 spells CASSESGGRQPQHF. CDR3 DNA sequence: TGTGCCAGCAGTGAGAGCGGGGGACGGCAGCCCCAGCATTTT.

V and J are TRBV5-6 and TRBJ2-6; 7 bases map to TRBD1. With 5 bases clipped from V and 1 base from J, the junction kept 6 bases outside the gene matches. This CDR3 contains 16 residues. Germline CDR1 SGHDT, CDR2 YYEEEE. The CDR3 nucleotides read TGTGCCAGCAGGACAGGGTTCGTTTCTGGGGCCAACGTCCTGACTTTC. It translates to CASRTGFVSGANVLTF.

A remark on this clone: The germline gene is not matched at one end of the junction; a read error may be the cause. The chain couples TRBV4-3 to TRBJ1-2; D is uncertain. This CDR3 is built from 15 residues. Germline assignment: CDR1 LGHNA and CDR2 YSLEER. The CDR3 sequence: CASSEDSSGWDGYTF. The CDR3 DNA follows: TGCGCCAGCAGCGAAGATTCCTCGGGGTGGGATGGCTACACCTTC.

This chain joins TRBV5-4 and TRBJ2-7; maybe TRBD1 (5 bases). V was cut by 3 bases and J by 5 bases, with 15 bases left in between. CDR3 length: 14 amino acids. Germline V CDR1 and CDR2: SGHNT, YYREEE (reference sequence). The CDR3 DNA sequence: TGTGCCAGCAGCTCCCGGGCAGGGTCCAACGAGCAGTACTTC. It encodes CASSSRAGSNEQYF.

With regard to this clone: Other DNA sequences from this sample encode an identical CDR3 as well. The chain couples TRBV5-1 to TRBJ2-5; TRBD2 might be the D (6 bases). From germline, CDR1 is SGHRS and CDR2 YFSETQ. There are 13 residues in the CDR3. Trimming left V 1 base short and J 2 bases short, with 6 bases between. The CDR3 reads CASSLSGQETQYF. The CDR3 bases are TGCGCCAGCAGCTTGAGCGGGCAAGAGACCCAGTACTTC.

This clone was picked up many times. The J gene is TRBJ1-2, the V gene TRBV19, with D tentatively TRBD1 (5 bases). Germline V gene sequence: CDR1 LNHDA, CDR2 SQIVND (reference sequence). The V and J ends lost 5 bases and 8 bases respectively, with 12 bases between them. The CDR3 totals 12 residues. This chain's CDR3 is CASSAGLWGYTF. In nucleotides, the CDR3 is TGTGCCAGTAGTGCGGGGCTATGGGGCTACACCTTC.

The rearrangement links TRBV19 to TRBJ2-3, with D tentatively TRBD1 (5 bases). CDR1 and CDR2 (germline): LNHDA, SQIVND (reference sequence). CDR3 length equals 15 residues. V was cut by 1 base and J by 2 bases, with 10 bases left in between. The CDR3 region is CASSIGAGPTDTQYF. CDR3 DNA sequence: TGTGCCAGTAGTATAGGGGCAGGGCCCACAGATACGCAGTATTTT.

The chain combines TRBV4-1 with TRBJ1-1; 9 positions match TRBD1. This CDR3 spans 14 amino acids. The V gene's germline CDR1 is MGHRA and CDR2 YSYEKL. V lost 2 bases, J lost 10 bases, and 8 bases stayed unmatched. The CDR3 loop reads CASSQTGGLLRAFF. In DNA, the CDR3 is TGCGCCAGCAGCCAAACAGGGGGCCTGTTGAGAGCTTTCTTT.

The genes are TRBV6-6 and TRBJ1-1, with TRBD1 matching 8 bases. The germline CDR1 and CDR2 sequences are MNHNY and SVGAGI (reference sequence). The CDR3 has 15 amino acids. V dropped 2 bases and J dropped 5; count of bases not matched to a gene: 7. Here the CDR3 reads CASSYRPGQGTEAFF. The CDR3 nucleotides read TGTGCCAGCAGTTACCGTCCAGGACAGGGAACTGAAGCTTTCTTT.

This chain uses TRBV27 with TRBJ2-7, with D possibly matching TRBD2 (5 bases). This CDR3 has 14 residues. Looked up from germline, CDR1 is MNHEY and CDR2 is SMNVEV (reference sequence). V was trimmed by 5 bases and J by 2 bases, leaving 13 bases between them. The CDR3 region has the DNA TGTGCCAGCAGTCCGCGGCGGGCCCCCTACGAGCAGTACTTC. Its protein product is CASSPRRAPYEQYF.

The chain uses TRBV2 and TRBJ2-3; 14 nucleotides match TRBD2. V shed 4 bases and J 3 bases; nucleotides not matched to a gene: 6. The CDR3 extends over 17 amino acids. Germline V lookup: CDR1 SNHLY, CDR2 FYNNEI. The CDR3 region is CASSGLAGGRKTDTQYF. The DNA of the CDR3 is TGTGCCAGCAGTGGACTAGCGGGAGGGAGGAAAACAGATACGCAGTATTTT.

This clone has a single count. V is TRBV20-1 and J is TRBJ2-3, with D perhaps matching TRBD1 (7 bases). Trimming pared 4 bases from V and 9 bases from J, leaving 8 bases between. This CDR3 comprises 10 residues. Germline CDR1 is DFQATT and CDR2 is SNEGSKA (reference sequence). The CDR3: CSATGGTQYF. The CDR3 DNA reads TGCAGTGCTACAGGGGGGACGCAGTATTTT.

J is TRBJ2-3 and V is TRBV18; 7 bases match TRBD2. Germline V gene data show CDR1 as KGHSH and CDR2 as LQKENI. The CDR3 runs to 15 residues. With 0 bases clipped from V and 4 bases from J, the junction kept 4 bases outside the gene matches. The CDR3, as DNA: TGTGCCAGCTCACCACCCGGGGGGTTAGCAGATACGCAGTATTTT. Amino acids: CASSPPGGLADTQYF. Looking up the rest from reference TRBV18 and TRBJ2-3 gives the full variable domain: NAGVMQNPRHLVRRRGQEARLRCSPMKGHSHVYWYRQLPEEGLKFMVYLQKENIIDESGMPKERFSAEFPKEGPSILRIQQVVRGDSAAYFCASSPPGGLADTQYFGPGTRLTVL.

The V call is TRBV2, the J call TRBJ2-3; 11 nucleotides align to TRBD2. Germline CDR1 and CDR2: SNHLY and FYNNEI. With V trimmed by 2 bases and J by 2 bases, 12 bases remained unmatched. The CDR3 length is 19 residues. CDR3 DNA sequence: TGTGCCAGCAGTGAATTGAAACCCCGGGGACTAGCGGACACAGATACGCAGTATTTT. Amino acids: CASSELKPRGLADTDTQYF.

The chain couples TRBV19 to TRBJ1-5; 7 bases line up with TRBD1. The germline V gene encodes CDR1 LNHDA and CDR2 SQIVND (reference sequence). The CDR3 is 17 residues long. After removal of 10 bases from V and 0 bases from J, the junction contained 15 bases not matched to a gene. DNA of the CDR3: TGTGCCACCACAGGTGGCAGGGGGATCGATAGCAATCAGCCCCAGCATTTT. Translating it yields CATTGGRGIDSNQPQHF.

CDR3 sequence (DNA): TGTGCCAGCAGCCCAGACAGGGCTGGAAACACCATATATTTT. Its protein is CASSPDRAGNTIYF. The chain couples TRBV7-9 to TRBJ1-3; the match to TRBD1 covers 7 bases. The germline CDR1 and CDR2 sequences are SEHNR and FQNEAQ (reference sequence). Germline trimming cut 5 bases from V and 2 bases from J; bases unmatched to any gene: 3. The CDR3 covers 14 residues.

The chain carries TRBV6-6 and TRBJ1-3, with a weak D call TRBD1 (6 bases). CDR1 MNHNY and CDR2 SVGAGI come from the germline V gene (reference sequence). V was cut by 11 bases and J by 0 bases, with 14 bases left in between. This CDR3 region has 14 residues. CDR3 amino acids: CAGHGQSSGNTIYF. In nucleotides, the CDR3 is TGTGCCGGGCACGGACAGAGCTCTGGAAACACCATATATTTT.

This chain links TRBV6-5 with TRBJ2-3; 7 bases are shared with TRBD2. CDR1 MNHEY and CDR2 SVGAGI come from the germline V gene. This CDR3 region has 15 residues. V lost 2 bases to trimming and J lost 1 base; unmatched junction nucleotides: 3. The CDR3 sequence is CASSYAGVGTDTQYF. CDR3 DNA sequence: TGTGCCAGCAGTTACGCGGGAGTCGGCACAGATACGCAGTATTTT.

The chain joins TRBV10-2 to TRBJ2-1; 10 bases are a match to TRBD1. V shed 6 bases, J shed 9 bases, and the junction held 5 bases outside the gene matches. CDR1 and CDR2 (germline): WSHSY, SAAADI. The CDR3 loop spans 13 amino acids. The CDR3 loop reads CASSATGGGEQFF. In DNA, the CDR3 is TGCGCCAGCAGCGCGACAGGGGGCGGTGAGCAGTTCTTC.

This sequence joins TRBV13 and TRBJ2-7; D is possibly TRBD2 (6 bases). Trimming shortened V by 10 bases and J by 2 bases, and 12 bases separated the two germline ends. The germline V gene encodes CDR1 PRHDT and CDR2 FYEKMQ (reference sequence). This CDR3 has 12 amino acids. CDR3 in amino acids: CATARETYEQYF. In DNA form, the CDR3 reads TGTGCCACGGCCCGGGAGACCTACGAGCAGTACTTC.

This clone was counted a single time. This chain joins TRBV5-1 and TRBJ2-1; a weak D match, TRBD2 (7 bases). CDR3 size: 16 residues. Germline V lookup: CDR1 SGHRS, CDR2 YFSETQ. V gave up 5 bases and J gave up 7 bases, with 22 bases separating them. The CDR3 reads CASSSAGAGVYNEQFF. As DNA, the CDR3 is TGCGCCAGCAGTTCCGCAGGGGCGGGAGTTTATAATGAGCAGTTCTTC. The full variable domain, rest sourced from reference TRBV5-1 and TRBJ2-1, is KAGVTQTPRYLIKTRGQQVTLSCSPISGHRSVSWYQQTPGQGLQFLFEYFSETQRNKGNFPGRFSGRQFSNSRSEMNVSTLELGDSALYLCASSSAGAGVYNEQFFGPGTRLTVL.

V and J are TRBV7-9 and TRBJ2-2; tentative D call: TRBD2 (5 bases). Trimming pared 5 bases from V and 6 bases from J, leaving 7 bases between. The CDR3 consists of 12 residues. The germline gives CDR1 SEHNR, CDR2 FQNEAQ (reference sequence). CDR3 DNA: TGTGCCAGCAGCGCCGGGGCCGGGGAGCTGTTTTTT. It yields the protein CASSAGAGELFF.